A selection of T cell receptor beta chains follows, all from one sample in a study of blood T cell repertoires in COVID-19. Only in-frame clones appear in the TCRdb table, and some are missing; sequencing was by immunoSEQ multiplex PCR. Altogether under 75,000 clones are present, more than 60% being singletons, with the ten largest covering around 5.8%. The sample was peripheral blood. The receptors were gathered from a woman aged 70-85 years with acute or convalescent COVID-19. The CDR3 runs from the conserved cysteine through the conserved F or W. D genes are given only for firm matches. Expanded clones are given a class, and other clones once, few, many or no size at all.

abundance	v_gene	d_gene	j_gene	CDR3aa	CDR3nt
few	TRBV5-4	TRBD2	TRBJ2-5	CASSSGLDQETQYF	TGTGCCAGCAGCTCCGGACTAGACCAAGAGACCCAGTACTTC
NA	TRBV6-5	TRBD1	TRBJ1-1	CASRLPGQGNTEAFF	TGTGCCAGCAGACTTCCGGGACAGGGTAACACTGAAGCTTTCTTT
NA	TRBV4-3	TRBD1	TRBJ1-1	CASSQGVGQGNTEAFF	TGCGCCAGCAGCCAGGGTGTTGGACAGGGTAACACTGAAGCTTTCTTT
NA	TRBV6-5	NA	TRBJ2-7	CASKVGQGPSYEQYF	TGTGCCAGCAAAGTGGGGCAGGGGCCTTCCTACGAGCAGTACTTC
NA	TRBV6-5	TRBD1	TRBJ2-7	CASRSQGAGYEQYF	TGTGCCAGCAGATCACAGGGGGCCGGCTACGAGCAGTACTTC
NA	TRBV7-2	TRBD2	TRBJ2-2	CASSPRPGLAGGPDGELFF	TGTGCCAGCAGCCCCAGACCCGGACTAGCGGGGGGGCCCGACGGGGAGCTGTTTTTT
NA	TRBV24-1	NA	TRBJ1-6	CATSDGSSYNSPLHF	TGTGCCACCAGTGACGGGAGCTCCTATAATTCACCCCTCCACTTT
NA	TRBV10-3	TRBD1	TRBJ1-5	CAISDRGHLYSNQPQHF	TGTGCCATCAGTGATAGGGGGCACTTGTATAGCAATCAGCCCCAGCATTTT
NA	TRBV2	NA	TRBJ1-3	CASSESPQGGTGNTIYF	TGTGCCAGCAGTGAATCCCCACAGGGCGGTACTGGAAACACCATATATTTT
NA	TRBV5-1	NA	TRBJ2-3	CASSPDGKSTDTQYF	TGCGCCAGCAGCCCGGACGGGAAAAGCACAGATACGCAGTATTTT
once	TRBV7-2	TRBD1	TRBJ1-2	CASSFPQGVNGYTF	TGTGCCAGCAGCTTTCCACAGGGGGTAAATGGCTACACCTTC
NA	TRBV5-1	NA	TRBJ1-1	CASSLEGAAFF	TGCGCCAGCAGCTTGGAAGGGGCGGCTTTCTTT
NA	TRBV2	NA	TRBJ2-2	CASSPVSPGELFF	TGTGCCAGCAGCCCAGTTTCCCCCGGGGAGCTGTTTTTT
NA	TRBV19	NA	TRBJ1-2	CASSFTGTIRYGYTF	TGTGCCAGTAGTTTTACAGGGACGATTCGCTATGGCTACACCTTC
NA	TRBV4-2	TRBD2	TRBJ2-5	CASSLTGTTNEETQYF	TGTGCCAGCAGCCTTACCGGGACTACAAATGAAGAGACCCAGTACTTC
once	TRBV9	TRBD2	TRBJ2-3	CATQRDHSTDTQYF	TGTGCCACCCAGCGGGACCATAGCACAGATACGCAGTATTTT
NA	TRBV19	NA	TRBJ2-1	CASSIDREDEQFF	TGTGCCAGTAGTATCGACAGGGAGGATGAGCAGTTCTTC
few	TRBV5-4	TRBD1	TRBJ2-4	CASSWGQGRAKNIQYF	TGTGCCAGCAGCTGGGGACAGGGGAGGGCCAAAAACATTCAGTACTTC
NA	TRBV30	TRBD2	TRBJ2-7	CAWSVLRGIVYEQYF	TGTGCCTGGAGTGTACTGCGGGGGATTGTCTACGAGCAGTACTTC
NA	TRBV6-6	NA	TRBJ2-1	CASSHPLGASYNEQFF	TGTGCCAGCAGTCACCCTCTGGGGGCCTCCTACAATGAGCAGTTCTTC
few	TRBV7-9	NA	TRBJ1-4	CASSPAERPREKLFF	TGTGCCAGCAGTCCCGCCGAGAGGCCAAGAGAAAAACTGTTTTTT
NA	TRBV7-8	NA	TRBJ1-5	CASSLEARQPQHF	TGTGCCAGCAGCTTAGAAGCGAGACAGCCCCAGCATTTT
NA	TRBV28	NA	TRBJ1-1	CASSFYQGLNTEAFF	TGTGCCAGCAGTTTTTACCAGGGATTGAACACTGAAGCTTTCTTT
once	TRBV7-2	NA	TRBJ1-2	CASDPSGVRVDGYTF	TGTGCCAGCGACCCCTCCGGGGTGAGGGTAGATGGCTACACCTTC
NA	TRBV19	NA	TRBJ2-5	CASSKQGTQETQYF	TGTGCCAGTAGTAAACAGGGAACGCAAGAGACCCAGTACTTC
NA	TRBV6-2/TRBV6-3	TRBD2	TRBJ2-5	CASSTQRERETQYF	TGTGCCAGCAGTACCCAGCGGGAGCGGGAGACCCAGTACTTC
NA	TRBV18	NA	TRBJ2-7	CASSPDSYEQYF	TGTGCCAGCTCACCAGACAGCTACGAGCAGTACTTC
NA	TRBV2	TRBD2	TRBJ2-3	CASSPGLAPVKDTQYF	TGTGCCAGCAGTCCAGGACTAGCGCCAGTGAAAGATACGCAGTATTTT
NA	TRBV3-1/TRBV3-2	NA	TRBJ2-1	CASSRSDKEQFF	TGTGCCAGCAGCCGAAGTGACAAGGAGCAGTTCTTC
NA	TRBV28	TRBD1	TRBJ2-3	CASRTGTASTDTQYF	TGTGCCAGCAGAACCGGGACAGCTAGCACAGATACGCAGTATTTT
NA	TRBV2	TRBD1	TRBJ2-3	CASSLDRASTDTQYF	TGTGCCAGCAGTCTGGACAGGGCTAGCACAGATACGCAGTATTTT
once	TRBV18	NA	TRBJ1-4	CASSLSSGGKAATNEKLFF	TGTGCCAGCTCACTCTCATCCGGGGGAAAGGCTGCAACTAATGAAAAACTGTTTTTT